This TCR beta chain originates from a study of glioma-infiltrating T cells. TCR alpha and beta CDR3 regions were amplified from RNA using iRepertoire nested multiplex PCR. One entry per CDR3 protein results from TCRdb running MiXCR on the multiplex PCR reads. The repertoire holds more than 110,000 distinct CDR3 sequences, with around 40% as singletons. Trimming removed 4 bases from V and 6 bases from J; junction bases left unmatched: 3. This CDR3 region has 14 residues. Germline CDR1 MNHEY, CDR2 SVGEGT. This clonotype was sampled from a human donor with low-grade glioma or glioblastoma, undergoing nonglioma brain surgery, or in good health (not recorded which). J is TRBJ2-3 and V is TRBV6-2 or TRBV6-3; 11 positions match TRBD1. Input material: glioma tissue, nonneoplastic brain tissue, or PBMCs (not recorded which). CDR3: CASSWTGGDDTQYF. As DNA, the CDR3 is TGTGCCAGCAGTTGGACAGGGGGCGATGATACGCAGTATTTT.